Below, one T cell receptor (beta chain) is given with its context. At the DNA level, this CDR3 is encoded by other sequences in the same sample as well. This sample was included in a study of shared clonotypes between healthy human individuals. Study details: Donor composition was a couple of women and a few men, aged 18 to 49.

Assay: immunoSEQ multiplex PCR; the TCRdb copy retains only in-frame clones and omits some. Found here are about 2.5 million clones, around 93% of them singletons; the top ten hold 0.37%. None of the donors, who were healthy HIV-negative adults, had recently had acute infections or vaccinations. The sample comprised naive CD4+ T cells from PBMCs. The subset denotes: CD45RA+ positively selected. The sequence was collected from a man aged 18-30 years in good health. Some clones in this sample may be carry-over from other donors' samples.

The CDR3 DNA sequence: TGTGCCAGCAGCTTTGGTCGTTCCTACGAGCAGTACTTC. It yields the protein CASSFGRSYEQYF. The chain links TRBV7-2 to TRBJ2-7; D gene unclear. Germline V gives CDR1 SGHTA, CDR2 FQGNSA. V dropped 3 bases and J dropped 1 base, with 7 bases sitting between them. The CDR3 loop spans 13 amino acids.